The T cell receptor beta chain under discussion was sequenced for a study of identical twins. The V end lost 2 bases, the J end lost 2 bases, and 14 bases lay between the germline ends. The CDR3 sequence is 16 residues long. Germline loops: CDR1 SGHDT, CDR2 YYEEEE. Each CDR3 protein gets one entry after TCRdb re-called the 5' RACE reads with MiXCR. The table has hundreds of thousands of distinct CDR3 sequences, approximately 7.3% seen once; the top ten hold less than 6.5%. These data also formed part of another study, on yellow fever vaccine responses in identical twins.

The sequenced sample consisted of CD8+ T cells sorted from blood. The sequence was obtained from a woman under 30 in good health. The chain recombines TRBV5-6 with TRBJ2-1; no reliable D call. CDR3 sequence reads: CASSFPDGQTYNEQFF. The CDR3 DNA reads TGTGCCAGCAGCTTTCCTGACGGGCAGACCTACAATGAGCAGTTCTTC.